The 26 T cell receptor beta chains given below trace back to one sample, sequenced in a study of blood T cell repertoires in COVID-19. Sequencing was performed with immunoSEQ multiplex PCR; in TCRdb, only in-frame clones are kept and a portion is missing. Seen here are about 310,000 clones, around 87% observed once, and the top ten hold over 1%. The sequenced sample consisted of peripheral blood. These receptors all come from a man in his sixties or seventies with acute or convalescent COVID-19.

The chain carries TRBV7-9 and TRBJ1-2, with TRBD1 matching 7 bases. The trim removed 4 bases at V and 3 bases at J, leaving 17 bases unmatched. The CDR3 is made up of 18 amino acids. Germline V gene sequence: CDR1 SEHNR, CDR2 FQNEAQ (reference sequence). The CDR3 DNA reads as TGTGCCAGCAGCTCTAATCCACGGAACAGGGGCTCGGACTATGGCTACACCTTC. It specifies CASSSNPRNRGSDYGYTF.

The J gene is TRBJ1-3, the V gene TRBV4-2; D perhaps matches TRBD1 (5 bases). The CDR3 is 15 residues long. CDR1 and CDR2 (germline): LGHNA, YNFKEQ. Between the trimmed V and J ends, which lost 7 bases and 2 bases, there was a span of 15 bases. In DNA form, the CDR3 reads TGTGCCAGCACCACCTTGGGAGGGGCTGGAAACACCATATATTTT. This encodes CASTTLGGAGNTIYF.

The V call is TRBV7-2, the J call TRBJ2-3, with D perhaps TRBD1 (5 bases). Germline lookup yields CDR1 SGHTA and CDR2 FQGNSA. There are 15 residues in the CDR3. V lost 2 bases and J lost 0, with 9 bases in between. In DNA form, the CDR3 reads TGTGCCAGCAGCTTATTCGACAGAAGCACAGATACGCAGTATTTT. Its protein product is CASSLFDRSTDTQYF.

The gene calls are TRBV7-2 and TRBJ1-3; D is ambiguous. The V and J ends lost 2 bases and 0 bases respectively, with 17 bases between them. The CDR3 spans 18 residues. The germline V gene has CDR1 SGHTA and CDR2 FQGNSA. The CDR3 DNA is TGTGCCAGCAGCTTACTTTTCGGCCAGGTTCTCTCTGGAAACACCATATATTTT. Translated: CASSLLFGQVLSGNTIYF.

The chain uses TRBV15 and TRBJ1-6; TRBD1 matches 8 bases. The CDR3 loop spans 15 amino acids. V gave up 4 bases and J gave up 6 bases; unmatched junction bases: 5. Germline CDR1 reads LNHNV; CDR2 reads YYDKDF (reference sequence). CDR3: CATSIRQGSNSPLHF. CDR3 coding DNA: TGTGCCACCAGCATTCGACAGGGGTCTAATTCACCCCTCCACTTT.

The CDR3 loop is CASSLPGAGGYTF. CDR3 DNA sequence: TGTGCCAGCAGCTTACCAGGGGCGGGTGGCTACACCTTC. V and J are TRBV7-9 and TRBJ1-2; possibly TRBD1 for D (6 bases). The length of the CDR3 is 13 residues. Trimming stripped 2 bases from V and 7 bases from J, with 11 bases between. CDR1 is SEHNR, CDR2 FQNEAQ, per germline (reference sequence).

The chain joins TRBV5-1 to TRBJ2-5; 8 bases are shared with TRBD1. This CDR3 comprises 15 residues. Trimming at V came to 4 bases and at J to 3 bases, leaving 8 bases not matched to a gene. Per germline, CDR1 SGHRS and CDR2 YFSETQ. CDR3 in DNA: TGCGCCAGCAGCCACCGACAGGGGTCAGAAGAGACCCAGTACTTC. This codes for CASSHRQGSEETQYF.

The rearrangement uses TRBV19 and TRBJ2-7; 10 bases agree with TRBD2. Trimming at V came to 4 bases and at J to 0 bases, leaving 3 bases not matched to a gene. CDR3 length: 15 amino acids. The germline V gene has CDR1 LNHDA and CDR2 SQIVND (reference sequence). The CDR3 DNA reads TGTGCCAGTAGTACAACTAGCGGGGCCTCCTACGAGCAGTACTTC. Its protein product is CASSTTSGASYEQYF.

J is TRBJ1-5 and V is TRBV7-9; 10 bases agree with TRBD1. The CDR3 length is 16 residues. J lost 3 bases, V lost 5 bases, and 7 bases had no gene match. Germline CDR1 SEHNR, CDR2 FQNEAQ (reference sequence). The CDR3 sequence is CASSMGTGVSNQPQHF. As DNA, the CDR3 is TGTGCCAGCAGCATGGGGACAGGGGTTTCCAATCAGCCCCAGCATTTT. The variable domain in full, completed from reference TRBV7-9 and TRBJ1-5, reads DTGVSQNPRHKITKRGQNVTFRCDPISEHNRLYWYRQTLGQGPEFLTYFQNEAQLEKSRLLSDRFSAERPKGSFSTLEIQRTEQGDSAMYLCASSMGTGVSNQPQHFGDGTRLSIL.

This clone was seen a single time. The CDR3, as DNA: TGTGCCAGTAGTATACCGCTCGTACCGGGACAGGGAAGGGTGTTTGCTGAAGCTTTCTTT. It is translated as CASSIPLVPGQGRVFAEAFF. This chain connects TRBV19 to TRBJ1-1; 9 nucleotides align to TRBD1. V trimming: 2 bases; J trimming: 6 bases; junction bases outside the gene matches: 22. Per germline, CDR1 LNHDA and CDR2 SQIVND (reference sequence). The CDR3 extends over 20 amino acids.

The genes are TRBV6-5 and TRBJ1-2; D unclear. V lost 0 bases to trimming and J lost 4 bases, with 9 bases between them. The germline V gene encodes CDR1 MNHEY and CDR2 SVGAGI. This CDR3 has 14 amino acids. The CDR3 region is CASSYSTAGYGYTF. CDR3 DNA sequence: TGTGCCAGCAGTTACTCGACGGCAGGCTATGGCTACACCTTC.

V is TRBV29-1 and J is TRBJ2-3; 8 positions match TRBD2. The J segment lost 4 bases and the V segment lost 4 bases, leaving 13 bases of the junction unmatched. The V gene's germline CDR1 is SQVTM and CDR2 ANQGSEA. This CDR3 is 16 amino acids long. The CDR3 bases are TGCAGCGTTGCCGGGGGGGGCGTCGATGGGGCAGATACGCAGTATTTT. Translated, it gives CSVAGGGVDGADTQYF.

The CDR3 nucleotides are TGTGCCAGCGCCCTACCTCCCGGGACAGGGGTTTTCTCACCCCTCCACTTT. This encodes CASALPPGTGVFSPLHF. The chain has TRBV5-5 and TRBJ1-6, with TRBD1 identical over 10 bases. The V and J ends lost 7 bases and 10 bases, in that order; junction bases with no gene match: 17. Germline V CDR1 and CDR2: SGHKS, YYEKEE (reference sequence). The CDR3 contains 17 residues.

Note on this clone: Distinct nucleotide sequences in the sample also encode this CDR3. The J gene is TRBJ1-2, the V gene TRBV30; D may be TRBD1 (6 bases). The length of the CDR3 is 12 residues. V shed 3 bases and J shed 2 bases, with 7 bases lying between them. Germline V CDR1 and CDR2: GTSNPN, SVGIG (reference sequence). DNA of the CDR3: TGTGCCTGGAGCCAGGGGAACTATGGCTACACCTTC. It codes for CAWSQGNYGYTF.

The chain joins TRBV28 to TRBJ2-5; 11 bases agree with TRBD1. The ends lost 8 bases at V and 5 bases at J; junction bases unmatched: 7. The CDR3 totals 14 residues. The V gene's germline CDR1 is MDHEN and CDR2 SYDVKM. The chain's CDR3 is CASRRGTGGETQYF. The CDR3 DNA reads TGTGCCAGCCGCCGCGGGACAGGGGGGGAGACCCAGTACTTC.

The chain employs TRBV10-3 and TRBJ2-7, with a weak D call TRBD2 (6 bases). Trimming took 0 bases from V and 9 from J, leaving 24 bases between them. The CDR3 has 17 residues. The V gene's germline CDR1 is ENHRY and CDR2 SYGVKD. The chain's CDR3 is CAISESNLMGTGSGQYF. Written as DNA, the CDR3 is TGTGCCATCAGTGAGTCGAATTTGATGGGGACTGGATCGGGGCAGTACTTC.

This clone is a singleton in its sample. V usage is TRBV3-1 (or the pseudogene TRBV3-2) and J usage is TRBJ2-5, with 7 positions matching TRBD2. The CDR3 is 13 amino acids. Germline V CDR1 and CDR2: LGHDT, YNNKEL (reference sequence). V trimming: 4 bases; J trimming: 12 bases; junction bases outside the gene matches: 11. The CDR3 is CASSPRGEDPKYF. The DNA of the CDR3 is TGTGCCAGCAGCCCCCGGGGGGAGGATCCTAAGTACTTC.

The chain carries TRBV9 and TRBJ2-2; TRBD1 is a possible D gene (6 bases). Germline values: CDR1 SGDLS, CDR2 YYNGEE. There are 15 residues in the CDR3. V was shortened by 5 bases and J by 6 bases, with 17 bases between the two germline ends. The CDR3 reads CASRKNPGVAGELFF. CDR3 in DNA: TGTGCCAGCAGAAAGAACCCAGGGGTCGCCGGGGAGCTGTTTTTT. The full variable domain, its missing parts supplied by reference TRBV9 and TRBJ2-2, is DSGVTQTPKHLITATGQRVTLRCSPRSGDLSVYWYQQSLDQGLQFLIQYYNGEERAKGNILERFSAQQFPDLHSELNLSSLELGDSALYFCASRKNPGVAGELFFGEGSRLTVL.

As for this clone: Compared with germline, one end of the junction differs, possibly owing to a read error. The J gene is TRBJ2-7, the V gene TRBV7-2, with a possible D match to TRBD2 (5 bases). CDR1 SGHTA and CDR2 FQGNSA come from the germline V gene. CDR3 length: 15 amino acids. CDR3 nucleotide sequence: TGTGCCAGCACCTTAGGTCCGGGGAGAGCCTACGAGCAGTACTTC. Its translation is CASTLGPGRAYEQYF.

The chain couples TRBV30 to TRBJ1-2; D gene uncertain. Germline V lookup: CDR1 GTSNPN, CDR2 SVGIG (reference sequence). This CDR3 region has 15 residues. The ends were cut back, 4 bases at V and 0 bases at J, with 15 bases in the middle. CDR3 loop: CAWTLGGSANYGYTF. In nucleotides, the CDR3 is TGTGCCTGGACACTAGGTGGCAGCGCTAACTATGGCTACACCTTC.

The chain carries TRBV19 and TRBJ2-3, with 7 positions matching TRBD1. Germline V gene data show CDR1 as LNHDA and CDR2 as SQIVND (reference sequence). This CDR3 is built from 14 residues. The junction had 1 base not matched to a gene; V was cut back by 4 bases and J by 0 bases. As DNA, the CDR3 is TGTGCCAGTAGTAAACAGGGGAGCACAGATACGCAGTATTTT. Translation gives CASSKQGSTDTQYF.

The chain carries TRBV6-2 or TRBV6-3 and TRBJ1-4; 8 nucleotides line up with TRBD1. The CDR3 has 15 amino acids. Germline V gene sequence: CDR1 MNHEY, CDR2 SVGEGT. V trimming: 6 bases; J trimming: 3 bases; junction bases outside the gene matches: 6. DNA of the CDR3: TGTGCCAGCAGCAAATACAGGGGGGCTAATGAAAAACTGTTTTTT. Its translation: CASSKYRGANEKLFF.

This chain links TRBV24-1 with TRBJ2-1; the match to TRBD1 covers 10 bases. Germline trimming cut 4 bases from V and 7 bases from J; bases unmatched to any gene: 6. From germline, CDR1 is KGHDR and CDR2 SFDVKD. The CDR3 runs 15 residues. The CDR3 DNA sequence: TGTGCCACCAGTGACCCGGGACAGGGGAAAAATGAGCAGTTCTTC. This codes for CATSDPGQGKNEQFF.

The chain recombines TRBV7-2 with TRBJ1-4; D is perhaps TRBD1 (6 bases). The V gene's germline CDR1 is SGHTA and CDR2 FQGNSA. The CDR3 is 15 residues long. V was cut by 2 bases and J by 5 bases, with 12 bases left in between. The CDR3 is CASSLSRGMNEKLFF. The CDR3 bases are TGTGCCAGCAGCTTAAGTAGGGGGATGAATGAAAAACTGTTTTTT. The full variable domain, completed using reference TRBV7-2 and TRBJ1-4, is GAGVSQSPSNKVTEKGKDVELRCDPISGHTALYWYRQSLGQGLEFLIYFQGNSAPDKSGLPSDRFSAERTGGSVSTLTIQRTQQEDSAVYLCASSLSRGMNEKLFFGSGTQLSVL.

This chain uses TRBV28 with TRBJ1-2, with D uncertain. The V end lost 5 bases, the J end lost 8 bases, and 9 bases lay between the germline ends. The CDR3 is 11 amino acids. CDR1 and CDR2 (germline): MDHEN, SYDVKM. CDR3 DNA sequence: TGTGCCAGCAGTAGATCTAACGGCTACACCTTC. Translation gives CASSRSNGYTF.

The CDR3 loop is CASSFYGQNEQYF. CDR3 nucleotides: TGTGCCAGCAGCTTCTATGGACAGAACGAGCAGTACTTC. The chain employs TRBV7-2 and TRBJ2-7; the D gene is possibly TRBD1 (6 bases). The CDR3 contains 13 residues. From germline, CDR1 is SGHTA and CDR2 FQGNSA. V lost 3 bases and J lost 5, with 11 bases in between.